The clone carrying this T cell receptor (beta chain) showed up many times. These data come from a study of T cells in Graves' hyperthyroidism and ophthalmopathy. The CDR3 covers 16 residues. The germline V gene encodes CDR1 KGHSH and CDR2 LQKENI. The germline V and J ends were trimmed by 2 bases and 1 base, with 14 bases remaining between them. TCR beta CDR3 sequences were amplified from RNA transcripts. Primed by the HTBI set, a first-round RT-PCR was run on the TCR CDR3. TCRdb re-called the multiplex PCR reads through MiXCR, storing one row per CDR3 protein. The table lists roughly 740,000 distinct CDR3 sequences, roughly 15% of them singletons, with under 8.5% in the top ten.

The chain joins TRBV18 to TRBJ1-1; tentative D call: TRBD1 (6 bases). The receptor was isolated from a man between 18 and 29 years old with Graves' hyperthyroidism. The sample comprised blood. The CDR3 loop reads CASSPGGPVRNTEAFF. The CDR3 DNA reads TGTGCCAGCTCACCAGGGGGCCCGGTTCGGAACACTGAAGCTTTCTTT.